Following are 9 T cell receptor beta chains from one sample sequenced in a study of graft-versus-host responses after intestinal transplantation. No cognate antigen is known for these TCRs. Profiled with immunoSEQ multiplex PCR; TCRdb holds only in-frame clones, not every one. The profile covers 99,000 or so clones, with about 90% appearing a single time and 0.7% to 0.9% taken by the ten largest. The sequencing used unstimulated CD4+ T cells sorted from spleen or lymph node cells, collected before intestinal transplant. The receptor set was obtained from a human donor who received an intestinal transplant.

The J gene is TRBJ2-1, the V gene TRBV7-3; 8 bases agree with TRBD2. J was trimmed by 9 bases and V by 4 bases; bases with no gene match: 11. The germline gives CDR1 SGHTA, CDR2 FQGTGA. The CDR3 consists of 15 residues. CDR3 in amino acids: CASSSRPGGDIEQFF. The CDR3 DNA follows: TGTGCCAGCAGCTCCCGCCCCGGGGGGGACATTGAGCAGTTCTTC.

This chain uses TRBV4-1 with TRBJ2-4, with D perhaps given as TRBD1 or TRBD2 (6 bases each). The germline gives CDR1 MGHRA, CDR2 YSYEKL. The ends were cut back, 3 bases at V and 5 bases at J, with 26 bases in the middle. The CDR3 spans 19 residues. CDR3 sequence reads: CASSHPPVKGGRDENIQYF. CDR3 in DNA: TGCGCCAGCAGCCATCCCCCAGTTAAGGGGGGCCGGGATGAAAACATTCAGTACTTC.

This rearrangement joins TRBV5-5 to TRBJ1-4; 11 bases are a match to TRBD1. Trimming took 4 bases from V and 7 from J; bases not matched to a gene: 6. The germline V gene encodes CDR1 SGHKS and CDR2 YYEKEE (reference sequence). The CDR3 runs 15 residues. For the CDR3, the DNA is TGTGCCAGCAGCCCCCGGACAGGGGGCACTGAAAAACTGTTTTTT. Protein: CASSPRTGGTEKLFF. The full variable domain, its missing parts supplied by reference TRBV5-5 and TRBJ1-4, is DAGVTQSPTHLIKTRGQQVTLRCSPISGHKSVSWYQQVLGQGPQFIFQYYEKEERGRGNFPDRFSARQFPNYSSELNVNALLLGDSALYLCASSPRTGGTEKLFFGSGTQLSVL.

This chain links TRBV2 with TRBJ2-1; 9 bases map to TRBD1. Trimming took 6 bases from V and 10 from J; bases not matched to a gene: 7. The CDR3 consists of 13 residues. Germline CDR1 is SNHLY and CDR2 is FYNNEI. The CDR3 sequence: CASREQGTGEQFF. The CDR3 nucleotides are TGTGCCAGCAGAGAACAGGGGACAGGGGAGCAGTTCTTC.

The chain recombines TRBV2 with TRBJ2-7; 7 nucleotides agree with TRBD1. The CDR3 sequence is 16 residues long. The germline V gene has CDR1 SNHLY and CDR2 FYNNEI. With 4 bases clipped from V and 5 bases from J, the junction kept 14 bases outside the gene matches. The CDR3 here is CASSAWTGNPLNEQYF. CDR3 nucleotides: TGTGCCAGCAGTGCCTGGACAGGTAATCCGCTAAACGAGCAGTACTTC.

The V gene is TRBV5-1, the J gene TRBJ2-1; 13 positions agree with TRBD2. This CDR3 is built from 24 residues. Germline trimming cut 0 bases from V and 4 bases from J; bases unmatched to any gene: 25. Per the germline V gene, CDR1 is SGHRS and CDR2 is YFSETQ. CDR3 protein: CASSLAGMDRGGPWTSGSYNEQFF. The CDR3, as DNA: TGCGCCAGCAGCTTGGCTGGTATGGACCGAGGGGGGCCCTGGACTAGCGGGAGTTACAATGAGCAGTTCTTC. Full variable domain (remainder filled in from reference TRBV5-1 and TRBJ2-1): KAGVTQTPRYLIKTRGQQVTLSCSPISGHRSVSWYQQTPGQGLQFLFEYFSETQRNKGNFPGRFSGRQFSNSRSEMNVSTLELGDSALYLCASSLAGMDRGGPWTSGSYNEQFFGPGTRLTVL.

V and J are TRBV6-6 and TRBJ2-7, with TRBD1 matching 8 bases. Trimming at V came to 0 bases and at J to 1 base, leaving 2 bases not matched to a gene. The CDR3 is 15 residues long. CDR1 and CDR2 from the germline V gene are MNHNY and SVGAGI (reference sequence). The CDR3 DNA reads TGTGCCAGCAGTTACTCGGGACAGGCTTCCTACGAGCAGTACTTC. The encoded protein is CASSYSGQASYEQYF.

The chain recombines TRBV5-1 with TRBJ2-1; 9 nucleotides align to TRBD2. The CDR3 consists of 17 residues. Germline V gene data show CDR1 as SGHRS and CDR2 as YFSETQ. Losses at the gene ends were 4 bases for V and 7 bases for J; bases not matched to a gene: 15. Written as DNA, the CDR3 is TGCGCCAGCAGCCCTAGACAGGGAGCGGGAGGTAGGAATGAGCAGTTCTTC. It specifies CASSPRQGAGGRNEQFF.

This chain joins TRBV13 and TRBJ1-2, with a possible D match to TRBD1 (5 bases). V lost 4 bases and J 4 bases, leaving 10 bases between the germline ends. The CDR3 totals 13 residues. The germline CDR1 and CDR2 sequences are PRHDT and FYEKMQ (reference sequence). This CDR3 is CASSSDSLYGYTF. CDR3 DNA sequence: TGTGCCAGCAGCTCAGACAGCCTCTATGGCTACACCTTC.